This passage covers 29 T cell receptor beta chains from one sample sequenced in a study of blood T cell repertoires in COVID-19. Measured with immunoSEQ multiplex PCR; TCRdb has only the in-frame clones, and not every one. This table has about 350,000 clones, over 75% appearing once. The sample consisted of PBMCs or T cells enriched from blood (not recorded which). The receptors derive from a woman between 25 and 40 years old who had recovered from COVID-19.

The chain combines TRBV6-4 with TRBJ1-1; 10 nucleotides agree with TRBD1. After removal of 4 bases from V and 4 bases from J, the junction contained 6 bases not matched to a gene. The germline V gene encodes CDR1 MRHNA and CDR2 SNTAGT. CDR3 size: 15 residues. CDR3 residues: CASSARQGAGTEAFF. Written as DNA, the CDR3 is TGTGCCAGCAGTGCCCGACAGGGGGCGGGCACTGAAGCTTTCTTT.

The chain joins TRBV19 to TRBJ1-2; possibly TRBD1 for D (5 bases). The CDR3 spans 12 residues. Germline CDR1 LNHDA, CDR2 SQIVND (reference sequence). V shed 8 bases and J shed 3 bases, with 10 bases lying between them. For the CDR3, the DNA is TGTGCCAGTGGCAGGGTCGACTATGGCTACACCTTC. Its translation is CASGRVDYGYTF.

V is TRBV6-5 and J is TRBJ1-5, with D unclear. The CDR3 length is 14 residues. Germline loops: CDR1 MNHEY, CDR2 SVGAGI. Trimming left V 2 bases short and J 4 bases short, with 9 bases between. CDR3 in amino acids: CASSYGRRNQPQHF. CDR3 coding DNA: TGTGCCAGCAGTTACGGGAGACGGAATCAGCCCCAGCATTTT.

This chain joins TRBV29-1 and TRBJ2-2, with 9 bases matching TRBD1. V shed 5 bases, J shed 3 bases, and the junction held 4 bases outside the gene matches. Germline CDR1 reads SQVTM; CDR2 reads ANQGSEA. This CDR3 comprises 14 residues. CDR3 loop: CSVKGQGDTGELFF. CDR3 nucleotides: TGCAGCGTTAAGGGACAGGGCGACACCGGGGAGCTGTTTTTT.

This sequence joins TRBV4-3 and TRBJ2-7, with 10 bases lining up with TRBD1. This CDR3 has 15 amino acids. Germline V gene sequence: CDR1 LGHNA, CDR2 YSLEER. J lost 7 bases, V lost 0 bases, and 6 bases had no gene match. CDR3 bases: TGCGCCAGCAGCCAAGATCTGGGGACAGGGGATGAGCAGTACTTC. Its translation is CASSQDLGTGDEQYF.

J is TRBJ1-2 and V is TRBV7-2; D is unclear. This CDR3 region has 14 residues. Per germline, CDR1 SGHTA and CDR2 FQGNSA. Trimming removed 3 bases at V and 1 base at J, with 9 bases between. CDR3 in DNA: TGTGCCAGCAGCTTTAGCGACATTAACTATGGCTACACCTTC. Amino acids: CASSFSDINYGYTF. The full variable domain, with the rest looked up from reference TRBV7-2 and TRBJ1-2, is GAGVSQSPSNKVTEKGKDVELRCDPISGHTALYWYRQSLGQGLEFLIYFQGNSAPDKSGLPSDRFSAERTGGSVSTLTIQRTQQEDSAVYLCASSFSDINYGYTFGSGTRLTVV.

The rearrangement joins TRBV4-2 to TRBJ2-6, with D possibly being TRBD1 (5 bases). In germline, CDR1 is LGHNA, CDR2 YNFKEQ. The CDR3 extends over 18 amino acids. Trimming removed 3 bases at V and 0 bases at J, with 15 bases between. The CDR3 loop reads CASSQVDMGFSGANVLTF. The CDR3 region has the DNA TGTGCCAGCAGCCAGGTGGACATGGGGTTCTCTGGGGCCAACGTCCTGACTTTC.

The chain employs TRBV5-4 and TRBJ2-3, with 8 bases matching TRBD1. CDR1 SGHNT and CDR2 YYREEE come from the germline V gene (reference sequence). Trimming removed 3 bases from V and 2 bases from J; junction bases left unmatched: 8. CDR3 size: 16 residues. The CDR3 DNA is TGTGCCAGCAGCTCACCACAGGGGGGCAACACAGATACGCAGTATTTT. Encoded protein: CASSSPQGGNTDTQYF.

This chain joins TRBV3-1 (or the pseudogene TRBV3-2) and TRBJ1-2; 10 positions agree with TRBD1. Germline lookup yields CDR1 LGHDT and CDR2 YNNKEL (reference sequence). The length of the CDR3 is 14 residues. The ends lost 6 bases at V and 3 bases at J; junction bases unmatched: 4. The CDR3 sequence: CASSRGTGDYGYTF. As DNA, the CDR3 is TGTGCCAGCAGTCGCGGGACAGGGGACTATGGCTACACCTTC.

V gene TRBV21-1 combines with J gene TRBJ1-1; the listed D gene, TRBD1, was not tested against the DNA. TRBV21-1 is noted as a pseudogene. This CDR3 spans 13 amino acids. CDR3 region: CASGGTGAPEAFF. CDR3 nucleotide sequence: TGTGCCAGCGGTGGGACAGGGGCCCCAGAAGCTTTCTTT.

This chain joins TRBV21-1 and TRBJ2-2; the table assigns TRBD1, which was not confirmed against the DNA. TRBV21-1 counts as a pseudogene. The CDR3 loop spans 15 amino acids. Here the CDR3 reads CASSKMQGNTGELFF. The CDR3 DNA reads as TGTGCCAGCAGCAAAATGCAGGGGAACACCGGGGAGCTGTTTTTT.

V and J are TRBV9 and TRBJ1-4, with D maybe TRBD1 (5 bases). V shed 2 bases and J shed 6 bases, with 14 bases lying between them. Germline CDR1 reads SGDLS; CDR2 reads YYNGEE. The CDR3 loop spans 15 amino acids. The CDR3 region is CASSVRPGGDEKLFF. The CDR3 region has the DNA TGTGCCAGCAGCGTCCGCCCGGGGGGGGATGAAAAACTGTTTTTT. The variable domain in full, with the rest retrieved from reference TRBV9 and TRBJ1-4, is DSGVTQTPKHLITATGQRVTLRCSPRSGDLSVYWYQQSLDQGLQFLIQYYNGEERAKGNILERFSAQQFPDLHSELNLSSLELGDSALYFCASSVRPGGDEKLFFGSGTQLSVL.

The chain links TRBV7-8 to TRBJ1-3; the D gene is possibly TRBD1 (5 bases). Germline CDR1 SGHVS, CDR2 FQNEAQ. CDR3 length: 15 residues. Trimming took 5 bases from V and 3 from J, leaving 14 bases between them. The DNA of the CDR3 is TGTGCCAGCAGCGCACAGGAGGGTTATGGAAACACCATATATTTT. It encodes CASSAQEGYGNTIYF.

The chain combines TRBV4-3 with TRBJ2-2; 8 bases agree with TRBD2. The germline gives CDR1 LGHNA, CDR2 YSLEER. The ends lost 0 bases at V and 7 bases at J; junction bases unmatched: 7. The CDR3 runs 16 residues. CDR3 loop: CASSQDMRGESGELFF. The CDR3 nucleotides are TGCGCCAGCAGCCAAGATATGCGGGGGGAAAGCGGGGAGCTGTTTTTT.

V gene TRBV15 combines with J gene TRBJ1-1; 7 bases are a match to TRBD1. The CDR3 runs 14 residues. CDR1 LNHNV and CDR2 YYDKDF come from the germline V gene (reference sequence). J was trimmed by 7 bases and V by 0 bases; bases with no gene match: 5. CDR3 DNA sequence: TGTGCCACCAGCAGAGATTTAGGGACAGATGAAGCTTTCTTT. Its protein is CATSRDLGTDEAFF.

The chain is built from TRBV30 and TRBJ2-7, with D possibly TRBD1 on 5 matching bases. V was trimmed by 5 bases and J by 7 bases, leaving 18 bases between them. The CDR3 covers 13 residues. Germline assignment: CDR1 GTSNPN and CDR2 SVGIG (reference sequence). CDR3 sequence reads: CAWDTQGLKEQYF. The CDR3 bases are TGTGCCTGGGATACTCAGGGTCTGAAAGAGCAGTACTTC.

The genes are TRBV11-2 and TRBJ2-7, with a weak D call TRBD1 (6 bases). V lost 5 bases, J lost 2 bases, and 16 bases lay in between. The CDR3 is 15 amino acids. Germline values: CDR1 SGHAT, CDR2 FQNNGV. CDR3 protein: CASSMAGVRPYEQYF. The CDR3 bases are TGTGCCAGCAGCATGGCAGGGGTCAGGCCCTACGAGCAGTACTTC.

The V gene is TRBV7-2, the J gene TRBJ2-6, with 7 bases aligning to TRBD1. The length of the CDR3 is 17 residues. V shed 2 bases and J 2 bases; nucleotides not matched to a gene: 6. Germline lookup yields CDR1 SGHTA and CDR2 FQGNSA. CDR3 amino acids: CASSLMAGGPGANVLTF. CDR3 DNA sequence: TGTGCCAGCAGCTTAATGGCAGGGGGTCCTGGGGCCAACGTCCTGACTTTC.

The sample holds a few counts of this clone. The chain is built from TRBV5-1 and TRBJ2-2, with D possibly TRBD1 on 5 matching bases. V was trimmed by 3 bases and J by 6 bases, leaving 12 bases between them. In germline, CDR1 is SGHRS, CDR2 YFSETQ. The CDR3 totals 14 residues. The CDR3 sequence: CASSSTVVPGELFF. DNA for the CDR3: TGCGCCAGCAGCTCGACAGTAGTGCCCGGGGAGCTGTTTTTT.

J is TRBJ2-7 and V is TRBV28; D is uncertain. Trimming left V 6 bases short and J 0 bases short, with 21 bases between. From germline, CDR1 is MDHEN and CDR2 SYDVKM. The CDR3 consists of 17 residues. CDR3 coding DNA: TGTGCCAGCAGCCGTCCCCCGGGTTTAATGGGCTCCTACGAGCAGTACTTC. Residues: CASSRPPGLMGSYEQYF.

CDR3 in amino acids: CASSLLAGARSYNEQFF. In DNA, the CDR3 is TGCGCCAGCAGCCTACTCGCGGGGGCCCGCTCCTACAATGAGCAGTTCTTC. The chain carries TRBV5-1 and TRBJ2-1; the D gene is possibly TRBD2 (7 bases). V was clipped by 4 bases and J by 0 bases, with 17 bases between them. Germline values: CDR1 SGHRS, CDR2 YFSETQ. The CDR3 spans 17 residues. Full variable domain (rest looked up from reference TRBV5-1 and TRBJ2-1): KAGVTQTPRYLIKTRGQQVTLSCSPISGHRSVSWYQQTPGQGLQFLFEYFSETQRNKGNFPGRFSGRQFSNSRSEMNVSTLELGDSALYLCASSLLAGARSYNEQFFGPGTRLTVL.

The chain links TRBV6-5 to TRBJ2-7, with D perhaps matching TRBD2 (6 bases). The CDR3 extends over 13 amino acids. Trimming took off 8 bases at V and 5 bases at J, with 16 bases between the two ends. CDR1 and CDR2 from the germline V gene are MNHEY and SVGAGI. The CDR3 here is CASSRGTPHEQYF. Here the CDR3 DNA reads TGTGCCAGCTCGCGAGGGACTCCACACGAGCAGTACTTC.

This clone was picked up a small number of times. CDR3 coding DNA: TGTGCCAGCAGCCAAAGACAGGGGGCGGATGGCTACACCTTC. Its translation: CASSQRQGADGYTF. This chain joins TRBV3-1 (or the pseudogene TRBV3-2) and TRBJ1-2, with 10 bases fitting TRBD1. Germline CDR1 LGHDT, CDR2 YNNKEL (reference sequence). CDR3 length: 14 amino acids. Losses at the gene ends were 2 bases for V and 6 bases for J; bases not matched to a gene: 3.

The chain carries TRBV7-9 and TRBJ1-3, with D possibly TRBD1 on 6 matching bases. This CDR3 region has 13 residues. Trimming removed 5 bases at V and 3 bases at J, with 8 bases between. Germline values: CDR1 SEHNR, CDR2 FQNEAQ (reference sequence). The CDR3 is CASSTGNGNTIYF. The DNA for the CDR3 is TGTGCCAGCAGCACAGGGAATGGAAACACCATATATTTT.

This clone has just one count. CDR3 bases: TGTGCCAGCAGCTCGTGGGGTACAGGGACATACAATGAGCAGTTCTTC. Its translation is CASSSWGTGTYNEQFF. The J gene is TRBJ2-1, the V gene TRBV11-3, with D tentatively TRBD1 (6 bases). The CDR3 consists of 16 residues. Deletions cut 4 bases from V and 4 bases from J, with 17 bases between. Germline V CDR1 and CDR2: SGHNT, YENEEA.

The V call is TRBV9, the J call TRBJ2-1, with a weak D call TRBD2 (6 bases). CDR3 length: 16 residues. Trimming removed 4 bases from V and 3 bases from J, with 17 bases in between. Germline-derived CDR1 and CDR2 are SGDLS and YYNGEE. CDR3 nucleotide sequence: TGTGCCAGCAGCCCCCATGGGGGGTCGAGCTACAATGAGCAGTTCTTC. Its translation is CASSPHGGSSYNEQFF. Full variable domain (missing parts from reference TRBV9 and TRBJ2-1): DSGVTQTPKHLITATGQRVTLRCSPRSGDLSVYWYQQSLDQGLQFLIQYYNGEERAKGNILERFSAQQFPDLHSELNLSSLELGDSALYFCASSPHGGSSYNEQFFGPGTRLTVL.

The CDR3: CASSSGTAHNEKLFF. DNA of the CDR3: TGTGCCAGCAGTTCCGGGACAGCCCATAATGAAAAACTGTTTTTT. The chain joins TRBV28 to TRBJ1-4, with 7 positions matching TRBD1. The germline gives CDR1 MDHEN, CDR2 SYDVKM. The CDR3 has 15 amino acids. The ends lost 4 bases at V and 4 bases at J; junction bases unmatched: 6.

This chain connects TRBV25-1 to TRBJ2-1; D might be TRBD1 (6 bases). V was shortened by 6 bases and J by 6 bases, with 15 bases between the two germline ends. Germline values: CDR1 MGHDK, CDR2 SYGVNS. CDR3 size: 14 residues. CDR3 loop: CASRTGPIPNEQFF. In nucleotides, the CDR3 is TGTGCCAGCAGAACAGGGCCTATTCCCAATGAGCAGTTCTTC.

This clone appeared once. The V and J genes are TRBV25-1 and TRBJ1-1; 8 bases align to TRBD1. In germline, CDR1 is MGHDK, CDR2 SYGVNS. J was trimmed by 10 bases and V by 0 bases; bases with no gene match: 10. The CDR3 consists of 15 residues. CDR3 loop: CASSEYGGPRGPAFF. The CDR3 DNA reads TGTGCCAGCAGTGAATATGGGGGGCCCAGGGGGCCAGCTTTCTTT.